Following are 26 T cell receptor beta chains from one sample sequenced in a study of human T cells and chemical hapten exposure. The time point is: pre-sensitization, week 0. Treatment meaning: therapeutic diphenylcyclopropenone sensitization with weekly scalp DPC. One entry per CDR3 protein, called by TCRdb with MiXCR from the RACE reads. The profile shows more than 250,000 distinct CDR3 sequences, about 8.1% of them singletons. The starting material was whole blood, obtained in connection with sensitization to the hapten diphenylcyclopropenone (DPC). The origin of the receptors is a woman between 40 and 55 years old with alopecia areata. Some clones in this sample may be carry-over from other donors' samples.

This clonotype has ten or more counts. The genes are TRBV5-1 and TRBJ1-6; 9 nucleotides align to TRBD1. The ends lost 3 bases at V and 5 bases at J; junction bases unmatched: 3. This CDR3 has 15 amino acids. Germline-derived CDR1 and CDR2 are SGHRS and YFSETQ. CDR3 region: CASSSGQGNNSPLHF. CDR3 coding DNA: TGCGCCAGCAGCTCGGGACAGGGAAATAATTCACCCCTCCACTTT.

Ten or more counts support this clonotype. J is TRBJ1-1 and V is TRBV5-5, with D uncertain. CDR1 is SGHKS and CDR2 is YYEKEE in the germline V gene (reference sequence). Deletions cut 0 bases from V and 7 bases from J, with 7 bases between. This CDR3 contains 12 residues. This CDR3 is CASSLAGSEAFF. In DNA form, the CDR3 reads TGTGCCAGCAGCTTGGCGGGTAGTGAAGCTTTCTTT.

V gene TRBV20-1 combines with J gene TRBJ1-1, with 7 bases identical to TRBD1. The CDR3 has 14 amino acids. Looked up from germline, CDR1 is DFQATT and CDR2 is SNEGSKA (reference sequence). V shed 0 bases and J 7 bases; nucleotides not matched to a gene: 8. The DNA of the CDR3 is TGCAGTGCTAGAGATAGGGGGCGTGGGGATGAAGCTTTCTTT. Residues: CSARDRGRGDEAFF.

This clonotype occurred many times. The J gene is TRBJ1-3, the V gene TRBV12-3 or TRBV12-4, with D tentatively TRBD1 (5 bases). This CDR3 spans 13 amino acids. Deletions cut 6 bases from V and 2 bases from J, with 8 bases between. For the CDR3, the DNA is TGTGCCAGCAGCCAGGGTGCTGGAAACACCATATATTTT. Translated, it gives CASSQGAGNTIYF.

This clonotype was counted only a few times. V and J are TRBV20-1 and TRBJ2-3; no reliable D call. The ends were cut back, 3 bases at V and 5 bases at J, with 15 bases in the middle. The CDR3 is made up of 14 amino acids. Germline V gene lookup returns CDR1 DFQATT and CDR2 SNEGSKA (reference sequence). This chain's CDR3 is CSASNSPGRDTQYF. The CDR3 nucleotides are TGCAGTGCTAGCAACTCACCTGGGCGAGATACGCAGTATTTT.

At least ten counts were recorded for this clonotype. V and J are TRBV6-2 or TRBV6-3 and TRBJ2-7; no definite D call. The CDR3 has 15 amino acids. V gave up 4 bases and J gave up 0 bases, with 13 bases separating them. Germline V gives CDR1 MNHEY, CDR2 SVGEGT. CDR3 region: CASSSPAESSYEQYF. In nucleotides, the CDR3 is TGTGCCAGCAGTTCCCCAGCAGAATCCTCCTACGAGCAGTACTTC.

The V gene is TRBV14, the J gene TRBJ2-7, with D possibly being TRBD1 (5 bases). Germline values: CDR1 SGHDN, CDR2 FVKESK. The CDR3 is 13 amino acids. Trimming pared 5 bases from V and 6 bases from J, leaving 14 bases between. In DNA form, the CDR3 reads TGTGCCAGCAGCTATGGGGCAGGGTTCGAGCAGTACTTC. This sequence encodes CASSYGAGFEQYF. The entire variable domain, with the rest obtained from reference TRBV14 and TRBJ2-7, is as follows: EAGVTQFPSHSVIEKGQTVTLRCDPISGHDNLYWYRRVMGKEIKFLLHFVKESKQDESGMPNNRFLAERTGGTYSTLKVQPAELEDSGVYFCASSYGAGFEQYFGPGTRLTVT.

The sample holds a few counts of this clonotype. V gene TRBV12-3 or TRBV12-4 combines with J gene TRBJ2-4; 10 positions agree with TRBD1. The length of the CDR3 is 15 residues. J gave up 5 bases and V 5 bases, and 6 bases lay outside the gene matches. CDR3 amino acids: CASSTDRGIQNIQYF. The CDR3 nucleotides read TGTGCCAGCAGTACGGACAGGGGGATCCAAAACATTCAGTACTTC.

In its sample, this clonotype was seen a few times. The rearrangement links TRBV28 to TRBJ2-1, with a possible D match to TRBD2 (5 bases). The germline CDR1 and CDR2 sequences are MDHEN and SYDVKM. CDR3 length: 14 amino acids. The V gene lost 1 base and the J gene lost 8 bases, with 12 bases spanning the gap. This CDR3 reads CASSLSSSPHEQFF. The CDR3 DNA reads as TGTGCCAGCAGTTTATCGTCTAGCCCACATGAGCAGTTCTTC.

This sequence joins TRBV7-3 and TRBJ2-3, with 9 positions matching TRBD2. The CDR3 has 16 amino acids. Looked up from germline, CDR1 is SGHTA and CDR2 is FQGTGA. Losses at the gene ends were 5 bases for V and 6 bases for J; bases not matched to a gene: 12. CDR3 in amino acids: CASSPLAGAPRDTQYF. The DNA for the CDR3 is TGTGCCAGCAGCCCCTTAGCGGGAGCCCCCCGTGATACGCAGTATTTT.

The V and J genes are TRBV6-5 and TRBJ2-1; 8 bases match TRBD2. This CDR3 comprises 13 residues. Germline CDR1 is MNHEY and CDR2 is SVGAGI. V was clipped by 6 bases and J by 15 bases; unmatched bases: 13. CDR3 bases: TGTGCCAGCAGCCTCTACGGGGCCGGGAGGGTGTTCTTC. Its protein is CASSLYGAGRVFF.

This clonotype turned up a few times. The chain recombines TRBV12-3 or TRBV12-4 with TRBJ2-3; 10 nucleotides match TRBD2. V dropped 6 bases and J dropped 4; count of bases not matched to a gene: 16. This CDR3 contains 18 residues. This CDR3 reads CASSPALGLADWSDTQYF. CDR3 sequence (DNA): TGTGCCAGCAGCCCTGCCCTAGGACTAGCGGACTGGTCAGATACGCAGTATTTT.

In its sample, this clonotype was seen a few times. CDR3 protein: CASSPIPPVGGYTF. As DNA, the CDR3 is TGTGCCAGCAGCCCCATCCCCCCGGTTGGCGGCTACACCTTC. The genes are TRBV14 and TRBJ1-2; D not resolved. Between the trimmed V and J ends, which lost 4 bases and 8 bases, there was a span of 17 bases. Germline lookup yields CDR1 SGHDN and CDR2 FVKESK. The CDR3 has 14 residues.

The chain employs TRBV20-1 and TRBJ2-7; possibly TRBD1 for D (5 bases). CDR1 and CDR2 (germline): DFQATT, SNEGSKA (reference sequence). This CDR3 is 17 amino acids long. Between the trimmed V and J ends, which lost 0 bases and 3 bases, there was a span of 21 bases. CDR3 DNA sequence: TGCAGTGCTAGAGATTGGACAACAGAAACTCCAAACTACGAGCAGTACTTC. Amino acid sequence: CSARDWTTETPNYEQYF.

This clonotype was counted a few times. The chain recombines TRBV12-3 or TRBV12-4 with TRBJ1-6, with 8 bases matching TRBD1. CDR3 length: 15 residues. Trimming cost V 2 bases and J 11 bases; bases outside gene matches: 8. CDR3 nucleotide sequence: TGTGCCAGCAGTTTACGGACAGGGCGCATGGCACCCCTCCACTTT. Its translation: CASSLRTGRMAPLHF.

This clonotype was observed a handful of times. V and J are TRBV9 and TRBJ2-2, with D perhaps assigned TRBD1 or TRBD2 (5 bases each). Germline loops: CDR1 SGDLS, CDR2 YYNGEE. Trimming removed 3 bases from V and 0 bases from J, with 15 bases in between. The CDR3 length is 17 residues. The DNA of the CDR3 is TGTGCCAGCAGCGCCGAGGGGAGTTCCGCGAACACCGGGGAGCTGTTTTTT. It codes for CASSAEGSSANTGELFF.

The table lists this clonotype with a few counts. V and J are TRBV5-1 and TRBJ2-2, with 11 bases that match TRBD1. The V and J ends lost 3 bases and 4 bases, in that order; junction bases with no gene match: 5. There are 16 residues in the CDR3. Per germline, CDR1 SGHRS and CDR2 YFSETQ. For the CDR3, the DNA is TGCGCCAGCAGCTCCGGACAGGGGGCGCGCACCGGGGAGCTGTTTTTT. Its translation: CASSSGQGARTGELFF.

This chain connects TRBV5-1 to TRBJ2-5; either TRBD1 or TRBD2 may fit D (5 bases each). V lost 2 bases to trimming and J lost 1 base, with 9 bases between them. The germline V gene has CDR1 SGHRS and CDR2 YFSETQ. The CDR3 runs 14 residues. In DNA, the CDR3 is TGCGCCAGCAGCTTCGGGGCAATCCAAGAGACCCAGTACTTC. Protein sequence: CASSFGAIQETQYF.

The J gene is TRBJ2-7, the V gene TRBV7-9, with D tentatively TRBD1 or TRBD2 (6 bases each). Trimming shortened V by 1 base and J by 0 bases, and 13 bases separated the two germline ends. Germline lookup yields CDR1 SEHNR and CDR2 FQNEAQ (reference sequence). The length of the CDR3 is 16 residues. This chain's CDR3 is CASSLEVGGNSYEQYF. The CDR3 DNA is TGTGCCAGCAGCTTAGAGGTAGGGGGGAACTCCTACGAGCAGTACTTC.

About this clonotype itself: A read error may account for a junction end that differs from germline. The chain is built from TRBV11-2 and TRBJ2-1, with D perhaps matching TRBD2 (5 bases). This CDR3 has 15 amino acids. From germline, CDR1 is SGHAT and CDR2 FQNNGV. In DNA form, the CDR3 reads TGTGCCAGCAGCTTAGATCCTGAGGGTTGGGATGAACAGTTCTTC. Translating gives CASSLDPEGWDEQFF. Full variable domain (outside the CDR3, taken from reference TRBV11-2 and TRBJ2-1): EAGVAQSPRYKIIEKRQSVAFWCNPISGHATLYWYQQILGQGPKLLIQFQNNGVVDDSQLPKDRFSAERLKGVDSTLKIQPAKLEDSAVYLCASSLDPEGWDEQFFGPGTRLTVL.

The V gene is TRBV9, the J gene TRBJ1-6, with D maybe TRBD1 (5 bases). The CDR3 extends over 14 amino acids. Trimming shortened V by 4 bases and J by 2 bases, and 7 bases separated the two germline ends. From germline, CDR1 is SGDLS and CDR2 YYNGEE. The CDR3 DNA reads as TGTGCCAGCAGCAGCAGGGCCTATAATTCACCCCTCCACTTT. Translation gives CASSSRAYNSPLHF.

The chain has TRBV20-1 and TRBJ2-7, with TRBD2 matching over 8 bases. The germline gives CDR1 DFQATT, CDR2 SNEGSKA (reference sequence). With 2 bases clipped from V and 4 bases from J, the junction kept 4 bases outside the gene matches. This CDR3 spans 13 amino acids. Here the CDR3 reads CSARSGSIYEQYF. DNA of the CDR3: TGCAGTGCTAGAAGCGGGAGTATTTACGAGCAGTACTTC.

The chain is built from TRBV29-1 and TRBJ1-2; D possibly corresponds to TRBD1 (5 bases). The CDR3 runs 14 residues. With 6 bases removed from V and 4 bases from J, the gap between germline ends came to 18 bases. Germline loops: CDR1 SQVTM, CDR2 ANQGSEA. Here the CDR3 reads CSVTGTTPSYGYTF. The CDR3 nucleotides are TGCAGCGTGACCGGGACGACTCCCAGCTATGGCTACACCTTC.

This clonotype was counted only a few times. This rearrangement joins TRBV10-3 to TRBJ2-3; TRBD2 might be the D (5 bases). CDR3 length: 14 residues. The V end was cut by 3 bases, the J end by 6 bases, with 13 bases between. Germline V gene data show CDR1 as ENHRY and CDR2 as SYGVKD. The CDR3 reads CAISERGLLDTQYF. The CDR3 DNA is TGTGCCATCAGTGAACGCGGGCTTTTGGATACGCAGTATTTT.

This clonotype was counted a few times. The V gene is TRBV25-1, the J gene TRBJ1-1; no firm D call. Trimming took off 5 bases at V and 1 base at J, with 11 bases between the two ends. Germline CDR1 MGHDK, CDR2 SYGVNS. The CDR3 spans 14 residues. This chain's CDR3 is CASSPGLENTEAFF. For the CDR3, the DNA is TGTGCCAGCAGTCCGGGCCTCGAGAACACTGAAGCTTTCTTT.

V gene TRBV6-6 combines with J gene TRBJ1-2; maybe TRBD1 (5 bases). Trimming shortened V by 0 bases and J by 6 bases, and 11 bases separated the two germline ends. The germline CDR1 and CDR2 sequences are MNHNY and SVGAGI (reference sequence). This CDR3 has 14 residues. CDR3 in DNA: TGTGCCAGCAGTTACTCCAGGACATCGGATGGCTACACCTTC. Translating it yields CASSYSRTSDGYTF.